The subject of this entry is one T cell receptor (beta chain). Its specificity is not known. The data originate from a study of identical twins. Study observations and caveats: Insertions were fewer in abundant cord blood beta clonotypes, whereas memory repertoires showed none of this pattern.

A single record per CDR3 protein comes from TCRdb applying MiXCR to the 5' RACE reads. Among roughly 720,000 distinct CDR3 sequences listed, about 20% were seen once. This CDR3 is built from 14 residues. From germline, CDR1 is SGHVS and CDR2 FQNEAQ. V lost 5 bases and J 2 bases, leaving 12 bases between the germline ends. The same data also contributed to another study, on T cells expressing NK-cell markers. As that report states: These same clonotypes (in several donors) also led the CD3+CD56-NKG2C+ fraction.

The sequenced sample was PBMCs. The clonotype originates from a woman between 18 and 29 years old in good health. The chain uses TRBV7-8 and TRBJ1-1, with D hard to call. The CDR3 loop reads CASSPSTPNTEAFF. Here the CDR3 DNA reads TGTGCCAGCAGCCCATCGACACCAAACACTGAAGCTTTCTTT.